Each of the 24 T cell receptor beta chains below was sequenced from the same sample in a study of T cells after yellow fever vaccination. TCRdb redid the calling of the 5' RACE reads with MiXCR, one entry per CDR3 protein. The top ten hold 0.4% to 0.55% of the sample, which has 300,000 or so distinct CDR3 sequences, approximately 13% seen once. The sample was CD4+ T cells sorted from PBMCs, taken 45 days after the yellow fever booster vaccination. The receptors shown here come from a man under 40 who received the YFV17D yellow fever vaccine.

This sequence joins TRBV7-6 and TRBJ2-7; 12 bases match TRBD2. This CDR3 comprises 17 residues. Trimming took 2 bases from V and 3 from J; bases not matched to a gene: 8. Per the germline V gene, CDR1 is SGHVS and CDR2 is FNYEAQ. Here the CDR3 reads CASSLSFGLAGIYEQYF. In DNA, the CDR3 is TGTGCCAGCAGCTTATCTTTCGGACTAGCGGGAATCTACGAGCAGTACTTC. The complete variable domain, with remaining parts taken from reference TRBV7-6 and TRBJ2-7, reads GAGVSQSPRYKVTKRGQDVALRCDPISGHVSLYWYRQALGQGPEFLTYFNYEAQQDKSGLPNDRFSAERPEGSISTLTIQRTEQRDSAMYRCASSLSFGLAGIYEQYFGPGTRLTVT.

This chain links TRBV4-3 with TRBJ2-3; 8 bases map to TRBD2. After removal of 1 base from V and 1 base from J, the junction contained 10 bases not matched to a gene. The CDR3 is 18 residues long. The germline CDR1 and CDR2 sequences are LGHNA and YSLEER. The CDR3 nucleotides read TGCGCCAGCAGCCAAGTTGCGGGGGGCCGGGTGGGCACAGATACGCAGTATTTT. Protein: CASSQVAGGRVGTDTQYF.

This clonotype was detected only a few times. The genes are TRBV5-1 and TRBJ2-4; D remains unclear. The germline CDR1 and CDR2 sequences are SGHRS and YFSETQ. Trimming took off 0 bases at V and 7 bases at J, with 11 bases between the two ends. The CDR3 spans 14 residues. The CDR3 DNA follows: TGCGCCAGCAGCTTGGGGCAGTTCGGGAACATTCAGTACTTC. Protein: CASSLGQFGNIQYF.

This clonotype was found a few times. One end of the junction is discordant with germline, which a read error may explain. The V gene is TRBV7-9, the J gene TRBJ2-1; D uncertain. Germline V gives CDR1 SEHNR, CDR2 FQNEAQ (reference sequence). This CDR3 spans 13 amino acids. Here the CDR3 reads CASSSNPGLPPNF. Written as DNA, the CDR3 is TGTGCCAGCAGCTCAAACCCTGGGTTGCCGCCGAACTTC.

For the CDR3, the DNA is TGTGCCAGCAGTGAATCAGGGAAAATAGCCGAGCAGTACTTC. Encoded protein: CASSESGKIAEQYF. V usage is TRBV25-1 and J usage is TRBJ2-7, with a weak D call TRBD1 (5 bases). CDR1 is MGHDK, CDR2 SYGVNS, per germline. The V gene lost 1 base and the J gene lost 6 bases, with 13 bases spanning the gap. This CDR3 region has 14 residues.

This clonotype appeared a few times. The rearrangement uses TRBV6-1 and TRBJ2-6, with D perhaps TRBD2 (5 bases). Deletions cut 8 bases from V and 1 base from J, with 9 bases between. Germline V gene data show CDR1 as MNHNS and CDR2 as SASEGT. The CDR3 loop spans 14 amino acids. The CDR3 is CASGGLSGANVLTF. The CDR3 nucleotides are TGTGCCAGCGGCGGGTTATCTGGGGCCAACGTCCTGACTTTC.

The CDR3 loop reads CASSLAAGVNTQYF. The CDR3 nucleotides read TGTGCCAGCAGTTTGGCAGCGGGAGTGAATACGCAGTATTTT. The chain combines TRBV28 with TRBJ2-3, with TRBD2 identical over 8 bases. This CDR3 is built from 14 residues. V was clipped by 3 bases and J by 7 bases; unmatched bases: 6. The germline CDR1 and CDR2 sequences are MDHEN and SYDVKM.

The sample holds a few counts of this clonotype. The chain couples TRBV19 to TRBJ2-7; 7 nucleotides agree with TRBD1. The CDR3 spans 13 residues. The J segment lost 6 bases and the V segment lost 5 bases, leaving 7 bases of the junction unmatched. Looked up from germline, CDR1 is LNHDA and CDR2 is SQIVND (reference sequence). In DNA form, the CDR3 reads TGTGCCAGTAGTTCCACAGGGGTGAGCGAGCAGTACTTC. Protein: CASSSTGVSEQYF. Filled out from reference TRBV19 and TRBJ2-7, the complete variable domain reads DGGITQSPKYLFRKEGQNVTLSCEQNLNHDAMYWYRQDPGQGLRLIYYSQIVNDFQKGDIAEGYSVSREKKESFPLTVTSAQKNPTAFYLCASSSTGVSEQYFGPGTRLTVT.

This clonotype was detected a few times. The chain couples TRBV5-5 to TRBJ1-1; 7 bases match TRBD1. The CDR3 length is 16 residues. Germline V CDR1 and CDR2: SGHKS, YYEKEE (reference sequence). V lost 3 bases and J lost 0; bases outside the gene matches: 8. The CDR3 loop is CASSYNEGQLNTEAFF. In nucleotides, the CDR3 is TGTGCCAGCAGCTACAACGAGGGACAGCTGAACACTGAAGCTTTCTTT.

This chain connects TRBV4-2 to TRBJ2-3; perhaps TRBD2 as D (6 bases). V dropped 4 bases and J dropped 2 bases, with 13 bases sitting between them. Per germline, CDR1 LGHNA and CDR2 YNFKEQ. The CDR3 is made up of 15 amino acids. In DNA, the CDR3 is TGTGCCAGCAGCCGGAGGGACGGGGACACAGATACGCAGTATTTT. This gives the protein CASSRRDGDTDTQYF.

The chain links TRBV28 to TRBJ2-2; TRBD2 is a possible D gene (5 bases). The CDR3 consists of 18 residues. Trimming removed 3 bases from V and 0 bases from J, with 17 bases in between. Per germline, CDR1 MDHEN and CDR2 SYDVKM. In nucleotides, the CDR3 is TGTGCCAGCAGTTTCTCTTTGAGCCAAGCGGCGAACACCGGGGAGCTGTTTTTT. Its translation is CASSFSLSQAANTGELFF.

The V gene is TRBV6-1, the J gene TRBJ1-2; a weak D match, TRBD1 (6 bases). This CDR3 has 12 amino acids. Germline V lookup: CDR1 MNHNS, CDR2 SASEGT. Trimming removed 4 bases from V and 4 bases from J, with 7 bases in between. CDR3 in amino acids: CASSATGYGYTF. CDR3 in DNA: TGTGCCAGCAGTGCGACAGGCTATGGCTACACCTTC.

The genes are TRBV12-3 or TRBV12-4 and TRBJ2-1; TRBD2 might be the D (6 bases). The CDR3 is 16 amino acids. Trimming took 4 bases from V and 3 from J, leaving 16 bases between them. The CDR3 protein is CASSSGVGWNYNEQFF. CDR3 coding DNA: TGTGCCAGCAGTTCGGGAGTGGGTTGGAACTACAATGAGCAGTTCTTC.

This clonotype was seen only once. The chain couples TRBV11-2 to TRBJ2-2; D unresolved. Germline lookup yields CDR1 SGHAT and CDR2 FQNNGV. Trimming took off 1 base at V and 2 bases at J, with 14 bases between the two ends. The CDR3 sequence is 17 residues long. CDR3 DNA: TGTGCCAGCAGCTTAGCCCCATTAGGAAAAAACACCGGGGAGCTGTTTTTT. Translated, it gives CASSLAPLGKNTGELFF.

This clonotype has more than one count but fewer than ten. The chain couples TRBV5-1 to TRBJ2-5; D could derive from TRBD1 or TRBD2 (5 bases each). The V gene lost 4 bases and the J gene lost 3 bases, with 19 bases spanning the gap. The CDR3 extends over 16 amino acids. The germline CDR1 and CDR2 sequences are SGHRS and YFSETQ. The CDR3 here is CASSGSGLRGEETQYF. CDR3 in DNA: TGCGCCAGCAGCGGCTCAGGACTCAGAGGGGAAGAGACCCAGTACTTC.

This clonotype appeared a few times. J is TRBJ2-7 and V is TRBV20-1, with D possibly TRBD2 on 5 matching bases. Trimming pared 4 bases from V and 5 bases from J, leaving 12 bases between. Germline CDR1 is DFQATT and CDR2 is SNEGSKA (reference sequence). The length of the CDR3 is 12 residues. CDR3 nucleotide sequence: TGCAGTGCTAACCCGGGGTCCGACGAGCAGTACTTC. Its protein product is CSANPGSDEQYF.

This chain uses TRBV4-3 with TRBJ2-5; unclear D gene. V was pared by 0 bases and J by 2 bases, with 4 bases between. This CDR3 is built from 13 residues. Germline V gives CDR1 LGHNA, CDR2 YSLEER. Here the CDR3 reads CASSQDPQETQYF. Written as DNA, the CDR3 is TGCGCCAGCAGCCAAGATCCTCAAGAGACCCAGTACTTC.

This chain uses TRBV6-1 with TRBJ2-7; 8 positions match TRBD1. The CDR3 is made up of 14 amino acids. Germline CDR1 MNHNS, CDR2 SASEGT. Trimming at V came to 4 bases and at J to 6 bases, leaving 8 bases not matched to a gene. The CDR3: CASSGDRGRAEQYF. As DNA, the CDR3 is TGTGCCAGCAGTGGAGACAGGGGACGCGCCGAGCAGTACTTC.

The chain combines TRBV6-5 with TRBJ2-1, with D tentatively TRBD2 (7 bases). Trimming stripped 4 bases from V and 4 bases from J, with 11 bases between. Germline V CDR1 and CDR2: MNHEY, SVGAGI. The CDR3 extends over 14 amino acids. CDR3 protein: CASSWRGGYNEQFF. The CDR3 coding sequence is TGTGCCAGCAGTTGGAGGGGGGGGTACAATGAGCAGTTCTTC.

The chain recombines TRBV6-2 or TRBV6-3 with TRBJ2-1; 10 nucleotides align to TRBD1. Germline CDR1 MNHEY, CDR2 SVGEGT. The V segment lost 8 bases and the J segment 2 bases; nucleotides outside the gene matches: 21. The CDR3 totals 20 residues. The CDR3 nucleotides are TGTGCCAGCGACAGGGGGCTGTTAGCGGGACCCGTCCAAGCCTACAATGAGCAGTTCTTC. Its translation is CASDRGLLAGPVQAYNEQFF.

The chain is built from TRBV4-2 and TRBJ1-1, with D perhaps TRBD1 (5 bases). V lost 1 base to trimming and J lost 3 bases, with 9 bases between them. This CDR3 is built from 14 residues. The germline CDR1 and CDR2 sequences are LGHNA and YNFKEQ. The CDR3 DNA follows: TGTGCCAGCAGCCAAGGGGACCCGGACACTGAAGCTTTCTTT. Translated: CASSQGDPDTEAFF.

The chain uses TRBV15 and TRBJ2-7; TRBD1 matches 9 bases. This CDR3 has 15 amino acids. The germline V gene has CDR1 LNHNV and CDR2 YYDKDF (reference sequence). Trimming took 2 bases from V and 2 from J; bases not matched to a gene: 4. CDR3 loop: CATSRSGTGTYEQYF. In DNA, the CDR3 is TGTGCCACCAGCAGATCCGGGACAGGGACCTACGAGCAGTACTTC.

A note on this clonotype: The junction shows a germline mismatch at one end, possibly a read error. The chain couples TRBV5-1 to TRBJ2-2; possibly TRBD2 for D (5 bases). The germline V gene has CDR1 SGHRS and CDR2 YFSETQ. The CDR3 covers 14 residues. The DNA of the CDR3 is TGCGCCAGCAGCTCGGCAGGTTCCACCGGGGATCTGTTTTTT. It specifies CASSSAGSTGDLFF.

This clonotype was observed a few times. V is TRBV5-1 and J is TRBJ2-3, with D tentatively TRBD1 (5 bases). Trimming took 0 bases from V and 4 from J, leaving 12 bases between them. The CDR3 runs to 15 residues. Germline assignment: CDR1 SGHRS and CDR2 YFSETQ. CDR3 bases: TGCGCCAGCAGCTTGGCCGGCAGGGCGGCAGATACGCAGTATTTT. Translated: CASSLAGRAADTQYF.